These T cell receptor beta chains were read from a single sample in a study of glioma-infiltrating T cells after dendritic cell vaccination. Some clones are missing from TCRdb's copy, which holds only in-frame ones; the method was immunoSEQ multiplex PCR. The repertoire holds more than 45,000 clones, with roughly 80% as singletons. The material sequenced was blood, taken after dendritic cell vaccination. These receptors were taken from a human donor with glioblastoma. Each CDR3 is given with its conserved first and last residue. Fields, in order: J gene, D gene, V gene, CDR3 DNA, CDR3 protein. The D gene is left open where the match is weak.

>TRBJ2-4|TRBD1|TRBV5-4
TGTGCCAGCAGCTTAGGGACAGGGAAAAACATTCAGTACTTC
CASSLGTGKNIQYF
>TRBJ1-4|-|TRBV9
TGTGCCAGCAGCGTAGGGGCCTGGAATGAAAAACTGTTTTTT
CASSVGAWNEKLFF
>TRBJ2-2|-|TRBV15
TGTGCCATCAGCAGGGGACACACGAACACCGGGGAGCTGTTTTTT
CAISRGHTNTGELFF
>TRBJ1-6|TRBD1|TRBV7-9
TGTGCCAGCAGCTGGCAGACAGGGCCTAATTCACCCCTCCACTTT
CASSWQTGPNSPLHF
>TRBJ1-2|-|TRBV7-8
TGTGCCAGCAGCCTGGGGCCGGCCTTTAACTATGGCTACACCTTC
CASSLGPAFNYGYTF
>TRBJ1-2|-|TRBV7-3
TGTGCCAGCAGCTTGGGACAACGACATGGCTACACCTTC
CASSLGQRHGYTF
>TRBJ1-1|TRBD1|TRBV19
TGTGCCAGTAGTCCTTGGGACAGGGGGACTGAAGCTTTCTTT
CASSPWDRGTEAFF
>TRBJ1-2|TRBD1|TRBV7-9
TGTGCCAGCAGCGACGACAGGGGGCGCGTCTATGGCTACACCTTC
CASSDDRGRVYGYTF
>TRBJ2-1|-|TRBV7-9
TGTGCCAGCAGCTTAGCCGACAATGAGCAGTTCTTC
CASSLADNEQFF
>TRBJ1-6|TRBD1|TRBV6-5
TGTGCCAGCAGTTACACGACAGGGGTGATTTCACCCCTCCACTTT
CASSYTTGVISPLHF
>TRBJ1-1|-|TRBV5-8
TGTGCCAGCAGCTTGGGGCTCTCTTCAGGGGATGGTGAAGCTTTCTTT
CASSLGLSSGDGEAFF
>TRBJ2-7|TRBD2|TRBV5-8
TGTGCCAGCAGCTTGCGCGGGGGGAGGAACGAGCAGTACTTC
CASSLRGGRNEQYF
>TRBJ2-5|TRBD1|TRBV28
TGTGCCAGCAGTCCTCCGACAGGGGAAGGAGAGACCCAGTACTTC
CASSPPTGEGETQYF
>TRBJ2-7|TRBD1|TRBV18
TGTGCCAGCTCACCGCCGACAGGGGGCGAGCAGTACTTC
CASSPPTGGEQYF
>TRBJ1-1|-|TRBV11-2
TGTGCCAGCAGCCCAAAGTCAGGGCCGGCGAACACTGAAGCTTTCTTT
CASSPKSGPANTEAFF
>TRBJ1-1|-|TRBV5-1
TGCGCCAGCAGCTTGGTGACAGGGAACACTGAAGCTTTCTTT
CASSLVTGNTEAFF
>TRBJ1-2|-|TRBV18
TGTGCCAGCTCACCAGGAGTTTCCCCGGGCTACACCTTC
CASSPGVSPGYTF